The clone carrying this T cell receptor beta chain was recorded many times. The data are from a study of regulatory T cells in long-lasting Graves disease. Trimming left V 3 bases short and J 0 bases short, with 11 bases between. The CDR3 loop spans 15 amino acids. Germline values: CDR1 MDHEN, CDR2 SYDVKM. Library construction for TCR beta used iRepertoire HTBI primers and Arm-PCR of CDR3 regions. TCRdb fed the multiplex PCR reads into MiXCR, producing one record per CDR3 protein. The sample has fewer than 350,000 distinct CDR3 sequences, 15% to 20% seen once; the top ten hold roughly 35%. Described time point: newly diagnosed GD, antithyroid drugs for less than 3 months. Researchers made the TCR library from RNA that was extracted from PBMCs.

Sequences were derived from peripheral blood mononuclear cells (PBMCs), sampled at new diagnosis, from a patient treated with antithyroid drugs. This sequence originates from a female donor with Graves disease. The chain combines TRBV28 with TRBJ1-1; unclear D gene. CDR3 loop: CASSLWTVVNTEAFF. For the CDR3, the DNA is TGTGCCAGCAGTTTGTGGACCGTCGTGAACACTGAAGCTTTCTTT.